This TCR beta chain emerged from a study of blood T cell repertoires in COVID-19. Study-level background: Italy, Spain and the United States were the sources of the convalescent and acute COVID-19 samples.

The data were produced by immunoSEQ multiplex PCR, yet TCRdb's version contains in-frame clones alone and is incomplete. The sample lists under 200,000 clones; 80% were seen once. Germline loops: CDR1 LGHDT, CDR2 YNNKEL (reference sequence). Deletions cut 2 bases from V and 4 bases from J, with 8 bases between. This CDR3 region has 13 residues. The origin of this receptor is a man in his 70s with active or convalescent COVID-19. The chain joins TRBV3-1 (or the pseudogene TRBV3-2) to TRBJ1-2, with D uncertain. The source material was peripheral blood. The CDR3 sequence: CASSQLDFYGYTF. CDR3 sequence (DNA): TGTGCCAGCAGCCAACTCGACTTCTATGGCTACACCTTC.